Given below is one T cell receptor beta chain in context. The clone's antigen remains unknown. No qualities accompany the bases; no much larger clone lies one base away. CDR1 and CDR2 were assigned from the germline V gene (reference sequence) as SEHNR and FQNEAQ. V drops 5 bases and J drops 5 bases, leaving 16 bases in between. There are 14 amino acids in the CDR3, from cysteine to phenylalanine inclusive. CDR3 DNA is the only sequence kept; it has 42 bases, read in frame from the first base. Using the deep immunoSEQ assay, TCR CDR3 regions were amplified from genomic DNA by multiplex PCR. Genomic DNA extracted from each cell subset was distributed evenly over all wells of several immunoSEQ 96-well plates, and each plate served as one replicate. Each replicate PCR for unsorted PBMC received about 300 ng genomic DNA, equal to approximately 30,000 T cell genomes. Ten immunoSEQ deep assay plates were used to sequence the unsorted PBMC genomic DNA. Purified libraries were quantified with a Qubit 3.0 fluorometer, sized on a Bioanalyzer 2100, and re-quantified with the KAPA Library Quantification kit. Every immunoSEQ 96-well plate was sequenced on a dedicated single-read 150-cycle Illumina NextSeq 550 flow cell. Under the source paper's analysis protocol: Because the immunoSEQ output held only junctional sequences and lacked quality scores, the filtering could not match the filtering applied to full-length reads. Sequences were annotated with PyIR, a Python wrapper for IgBLAST v1.9, and V/J genes and CDR3 were assigned using IMGT germline references. Reads with weak V/J assignments (E-value above 1e-6), missing CDR3, stop codons, out-of-frame junctions, or ambiguous translated residues were removed. A V3J clonotype was defined by an identical inferred V gene, J gene, and CDR3 amino acid sequence. Percentage overlap between repertoires was computed as shared unique clonotypes divided by the size of the smaller repertoire. Repertoire richness was assessed with RTK rarefaction, the Chao1 estimator, and Recon v2.1 estimates of unobserved clonotypes. TCRdb obtained this table from immuneACCESS and retained in-frame rearrangements with V and J assigned. These tables miss some clones; where compared with another copy, unresolved V genes account for less than half of the shortfall, and the remainder is unexplained. V and J calls and clone size are copied from that table; D and trimming were computed from the DNA. The table for this sample lists about half a million clones; roughly 85% of them were counted only once. Jointly, the top ten make up about 12% of the sample.

This sample is part of a study of shared clonotypes between healthy human individuals (dated by TCRdb to the early 2020s). For the wider study: The cohort comprised a couple of women and three men aged 18 to 49 years. Blood TCR repertoires of a handful of healthy adults were deeply sequenced to estimate repertoire size and the extent of clonotype sharing between individuals. Different laboratories and diverse techniques were used to prepare libraries and sequence TCR repertoires, to increase sequencing depth and limit assay-specific biases. Each donor's leukapheresis produced roughly between roughly 0.85 and 10 billion PBMCs.

Broad study findings and their caveats: Because the study included a small number of donors, the genetic and exposure-history diversity represented was limited. Only blood was sampled, and tissue TCR repertoires likely differ from those in blood. Based on pairwise subsampling, the degree of clonotype sharing among donors was expected to be affected by sequencing depth.

The donors were healthy, HIV-negative adults who had no recently reported acute infections or vaccinations. Every donor was a Caucasian adult living in Nashville, Tennessee, USA. For unsorted samples, 90 million or so PBMCs were counted, and genomic DNA was extracted using the QIAamp DNA Blood Mini kit. Blood was collected by leukapheresis, and PBMCs were isolated by Ficoll-Histopaque density gradient centrifugation and then cryopreserved in liquid nitrogen vapor phase. The chain is encoded by TRBV7-9 joined to TRBJ2-7; matching of 6 bases hints at TRBD1 as the D gene. The sample was PBMCs. This receptor was taken from a woman in her thirties or forties in good health. Some clones in this sample may be carry-over from other donors' samples. DNA sequence: TGTGCCAGCAGCATGGACAGCTTCCTGGACGAGCAGTACTTC. Translation gives CASSMDSFLDEQYF.